Detailed here is one T cell receptor (beta chain). Its specificity is not known. Germline V gene lookup returns CDR1 LNHDA and CDR2 SQIVND (reference sequence). With V trimmed by 1 base and J by 6 bases, 5 bases remained unmatched. CDR3 length equals 15 residues. The PCR made use of 60 Vbeta and 13 Jbeta primers. The assay was immunoSEQ multiplex PCR, and TCRdb's table has in-frame clones only and misses some. This sample has some 120,000 clones; approximately 80% occur once, and the top ten carry 1.5%. These data originate in a study of cytomegalovirus exposure and HLA in healthy donors. Regarding the study as a whole: As was reported, the classifier diagnosed cytomegalovirus status with high specificity and sensitivity. TCR association rates varied by HLA locus in a later analysis, with DRB1 highest and HLA-C lowest. There were several of the most significant clusters that appeared linked to common viral pathogens in a later analysis. Productive rates of about 90% or about 30% were seen for most TCR beta V segments in an earlier analysis.

The clonotype originates from a woman younger than 30 in good health and CMV-seronegative. Source material: PBMCs. The chain combines TRBV19 with TRBJ1-5; 8 nucleotides line up with TRBD1. The CDR3 region is CASSIGQGQVQPQHF. The CDR3 region has the DNA TGTGCCAGTAGTATAGGACAGGGGCAGGTTCAGCCCCAGCATTTT. Variable domain in full (rest from reference TRBV19 and TRBJ1-5): DGGITQSPKYLFRKEGQNVTLSCEQNLNHDAMYWYRQDPGQGLRLIYYSQIVNDFQKGDIAEGYSVSREKKESFPLTVTSAQKNPTAFYLCASSIGQGQVQPQHFGDGTRLSIL.